This entry lists 18 T cell receptor beta chains sequenced from one sample in a study of regulatory T cells in long-lasting Graves disease. CDR3-region Arm-PCR and iRepertoire HTBI primers produced the TCR beta libraries. TCRdb fed the multiplex PCR reads into MiXCR, producing one record per CDR3 protein. Found here are about 470,000 distinct CDR3 sequences, less than 25% of them singletons; the top ten hold about 8.3%. This sample's time point: persistent/refractory GD, antithyroid drugs over 5 years with positive TRAb. Researchers made the TCR library from RNA that was extracted from PBMCs. The specimen was peripheral blood mononuclear cells (PBMCs), collected when the disease was refractory, from a patient treated with antithyroid drugs. The receptors originated from a female donor with Graves disease.

This chain uses TRBV5-1 with TRBJ2-7; 12 bases are a match to TRBD2. This CDR3 contains 20 residues. Germline CDR1 is SGHRS and CDR2 is YFSETQ. The junction had 19 bases not matched to a gene; V was cut back by 4 bases and J by 2 bases. The CDR3 sequence: CASSTPLLTSGRTPTYEQYF. The CDR3 DNA reads TGCGCCAGCAGCACACCGCTACTAACTAGCGGGAGGACCCCCACCTACGAGCAGTACTTC.

This clonotype was recorded many times. The chain employs TRBV7-2 and TRBJ2-7, with 7 bases fitting TRBD2. Per the germline V gene, CDR1 is SGHTA and CDR2 is FQGNSA. V shed 5 bases, J shed 0 bases, and the junction held 4 bases outside the gene matches. The CDR3 is 14 amino acids. CDR3 DNA: TGTGCCAGCAGCCCGGGGGGAAACTCCTACGAGCAGTACTTC. It is translated as CASSPGGNSYEQYF.

There are many counts of this clonotype. The V and J genes are TRBV28 and TRBJ1-5, with TRBD1 matching over 7 bases. Trimming took 6 bases from V and 6 from J; bases not matched to a gene: 17. The CDR3 is 17 residues long. CDR1 and CDR2 from the germline V gene are MDHEN and SYDVKM. The CDR3 protein is CASRVRSWTGMTQPQHF. DNA of the CDR3: TGTGCCAGCAGGGTCCGAAGTTGGACAGGTATGACTCAGCCCCAGCATTTT.

J is TRBJ2-2 and V is TRBV14; D may correspond to TRBD1 or TRBD2 (5 bases each). Per the germline V gene, CDR1 is SGHDN and CDR2 is FVKESK. There are 13 residues in the CDR3. Trimming cost V 2 bases and J 6 bases, with 7 bases left between them. The CDR3 reads CASSQLGAGELFF. DNA of the CDR3: TGTGCCAGCAGCCAATTGGGGGCCGGGGAGCTGTTTTTT. The variable domain in full, with the rest retrieved from reference TRBV14 and TRBJ2-2, is EAGVTQFPSHSVIEKGQTVTLRCDPISGHDNLYWYRRVMGKEIKFLLHFVKESKQDESGMPNNRFLAERTGGTYSTLKVQPAELEDSGVYFCASSQLGAGELFFGEGSRLTVL.

A few counts support this clonotype. The chain uses TRBV9 and TRBJ2-7, with D possibly TRBD2 on 5 matching bases. CDR1 SGDLS and CDR2 YYNGEE come from the germline V gene. With 4 bases removed from V and 1 base from J, the gap between germline ends came to 12 bases. The CDR3 contains 14 residues. The CDR3, as DNA: TGTGCCAGCAGCTTTAGAGAGCGGTCCTACGAGCAGTACTTC. Translating it yields CASSFRERSYEQYF. Combining the CDR3 with reference TRBV9 and TRBJ2-7 gives the whole variable domain DSGVTQTPKHLITATGQRVTLRCSPRSGDLSVYWYQQSLDQGLQFLIQYYNGEERAKGNILERFSAQQFPDLHSELNLSSLELGDSALYFCASSFRERSYEQYFGPGTRLTVT.

The chain uses TRBV18 and TRBJ2-2; D unclear. Germline V CDR1 and CDR2: KGHSH, LQKENI. The CDR3 is 13 residues long. The V end was cut by 0 bases, the J end by 6 bases, with 5 bases between. The CDR3 loop is CASSPPGSGELFF. The CDR3, as DNA: TGTGCCAGCTCACCACCAGGGTCCGGGGAGCTGTTTTTT.

This clonotype showed up many times. The chain couples TRBV6-5 to TRBJ1-2; D unclear. The CDR3 is 15 residues long. CDR1 MNHEY and CDR2 SVGAGI come from the germline V gene. V was trimmed by 2 bases and J by 8 bases, leaving 18 bases between them. The CDR3 protein is CASSYVSPSPVGYTF. The CDR3 nucleotides read TGTGCCAGCAGTTACGTCTCGCCCTCACCAGTGGGCTACACCTTC.

This clonotype came up many times. The chain links TRBV7-9 to TRBJ1-2; TRBD1 agrees at 9 bases. Germline CDR1 reads SEHNR; CDR2 reads FQNEAQ (reference sequence). Trimming took 5 bases from V and 4 from J; bases not matched to a gene: 8. The CDR3 is 15 residues long. CDR3 bases: TGTGCCAGCAGCCAAGCCGGGACAGGGATCTATGGCTACACCTTC. This encodes CASSQAGTGIYGYTF.

As regards this clonotype: Given a much more abundant clone one base away, this may be a read error. The gene calls are TRBV6-1 and TRBJ1-1; D not resolved. This CDR3 is 14 amino acids long. With 7 bases removed from V and 6 bases from J, the gap between germline ends came to 18 bases. Germline CDR1 MNHNS, CDR2 SASEGT. The CDR3 DNA reads TGTGCCAGCAATCCCGAAAGATATTGGGCTGAAGCTTTCTTT. Protein: CASNPERYWAEAFF.

This chain joins TRBV5-4 and TRBJ1-2; no definite D call. The CDR3 covers 13 residues. The germline gives CDR1 SGHNT, CDR2 YYREEE (reference sequence). With 2 bases removed from V and 8 bases from J, the gap between germline ends came to 13 bases. The CDR3 DNA sequence: TGTGCCAGCAGCTTTTTGGTCGGAGGGGGCTACACCTTC. It is translated as CASSFLVGGGYTF.

In its sample, this clonotype was seen many times. V is TRBV29-1 and J is TRBJ2-7; D perhaps matches TRBD2 (6 bases). The CDR3 totals 13 residues. Between the trimmed V and J ends, which lost 7 bases and 0 bases, there was a span of 13 bases. Germline CDR1 SQVTM, CDR2 ANQGSEA. The CDR3 DNA follows: TGCAGCGCCTCCGCCGGGAGCTCCTACGAGCAGTACTTC. It is translated as CSASAGSSYEQYF.

This clonotype was seen ten or more times. V is TRBV5-1 and J is TRBJ1-5; 7 positions agree with TRBD1. This CDR3 is 14 amino acids long. Germline V lookup: CDR1 SGHRS, CDR2 YFSETQ. Germline trimming cut 2 bases from V and 9 bases from J; bases unmatched to any gene: 8. CDR3 sequence reads: CASSFRDSPSPQHF. In nucleotides, the CDR3 is TGCGCCAGCAGCTTTCGGGACAGCCCATCGCCCCAGCATTTT.

This clonotype was seen a few times. This sequence joins TRBV5-4 and TRBJ2-7, with D maybe TRBD2 (6 bases). This CDR3 has 12 amino acids. Trimming took off 7 bases at V and 3 bases at J, with 11 bases between the two ends. From germline, CDR1 is SGHNT and CDR2 YYREEE (reference sequence). Here the CDR3 DNA reads TGTGCCAGCGCCGAAGCGGGCTACGAGCAGTACTTC. Translating it yields CASAEAGYEQYF.

The rearrangement uses TRBV7-9 and TRBJ2-7, with 13 bases fitting TRBD2. Trimming took 4 bases from V and 4 from J; bases not matched to a gene: 7. Germline values: CDR1 SEHNR, CDR2 FQNEAQ (reference sequence). The CDR3 is 16 amino acids. The CDR3, as DNA: TGTGCCAGCAGCTCCTATGGGACTAGCGGGATTTACGAGCAGTACTTC. It yields the protein CASSSYGTSGIYEQYF. The whole variable domain, remainder taken from reference TRBV7-9 and TRBJ2-7, is DTGVSQNPRHKITKRGQNVTFRCDPISEHNRLYWYRQTLGQGPEFLTYFQNEAQLEKSRLLSDRFSAERPKGSFSTLEIQRTEQGDSAMYLCASSSYGTSGIYEQYFGPGTRLTVT.

This clonotype was detected many times. The genes are TRBV6-1 and TRBJ1-5, with a tentative D call TRBD1 (6 bases). This CDR3 is 15 amino acids long. Trimming took 5 bases from V and 1 from J, leaving 12 bases between them. Germline V gene sequence: CDR1 MNHNS, CDR2 SASEGT. CDR3 residues: CASSTEGTSNQPQHF. CDR3 DNA sequence: TGTGCCAGCAGTACCGAGGGGACAAGCAATCAGCCCCAGCATTTT.

V and J are TRBV30 and TRBJ1-3; TRBD1 might be the D (6 bases). Germline V gives CDR1 GTSNPN, CDR2 SVGIG (reference sequence). V was trimmed by 8 bases and J by 5 bases, leaving 10 bases between them. CDR3 size: 11 residues. The CDR3 reads CAQGQRNTIYF. The DNA of the CDR3 is TGTGCCCAGGGGCAGAGAAACACCATATATTTT.

The V gene is TRBV6-1, the J gene TRBJ2-1; D unresolved. Trimming pared 6 bases from V and 6 bases from J, leaving 9 bases between. This CDR3 contains 12 residues. Germline V lookup: CDR1 MNHNS, CDR2 SASEGT. The CDR3 reads CASSRSVNEQFF. The CDR3 nucleotides read TGTGCCAGCAGCAGGAGCGTCAATGAGCAGTTCTTC.

This clonotype was detected a few times. This chain uses TRBV6-1 with TRBJ1-6; 10 nucleotides agree with TRBD1. Per the germline V gene, CDR1 is MNHNS and CDR2 is SASEGT. The CDR3 runs to 15 residues. J was trimmed by 6 bases and V by 6 bases; bases with no gene match: 5. The CDR3 here is CASRDRGMLNSPLHF. CDR3 bases: TGTGCCAGCAGGGACAGGGGGATGCTTAATTCACCCCTCCACTTT.